This TCR beta chain was identified in a study of T cells after yellow fever vaccination. Study observations and caveats: Abundant bulk-derived clonotypes could contaminate FACS-sorted repertoires. Though it reached lower strength, the secondary response hit its peak faster, day 5 versus 15.

TCRdb itself ran the 5' RACE reads through MiXCR, one entry per CDR3 protein. The profile shows tens of thousands of distinct CDR3 sequences, around 3.3% of them singletons. Ten or more counts support this clonotype. V shed 5 bases and J 1 base; nucleotides not matched to a gene: 12. This CDR3 is built from 19 residues. CDR1 and CDR2 (germline): LGHNA, YNFKEQ. The rearrangement links TRBV4-2 to TRBJ2-3, with TRBD2 matching over 13 bases. This TCR was sampled from a man in his late teens or twenties who received the YFV17D yellow fever vaccine. Specimen: PBMCs, either bulk or a sorted T-cell subset (CD4+, CD8+, memory, or dextramer-sorted; not recorded which), collected roughly seven weeks after the first yellow fever vaccination. The CDR3 region has the DNA TGTGCCAGCAGCGACAGACTAGCGGGGGGCTTGTGGGGCACAGATACGCAGTATTTT. The encoded protein is CASSDRLAGGLWGTDTQYF.